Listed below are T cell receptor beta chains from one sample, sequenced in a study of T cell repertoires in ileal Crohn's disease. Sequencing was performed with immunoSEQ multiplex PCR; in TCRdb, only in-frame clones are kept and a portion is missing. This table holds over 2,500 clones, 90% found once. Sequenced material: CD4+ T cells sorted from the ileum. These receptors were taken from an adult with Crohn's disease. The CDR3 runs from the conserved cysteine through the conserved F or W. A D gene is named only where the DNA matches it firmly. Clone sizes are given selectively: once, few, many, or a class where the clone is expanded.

CDR3nt: TGTGCCAGCAGTCCGTCTAGCGGGGGGGGAGAGACCCAGTACTTC; CDR3aa: CASSPSSGGGETQYF; abundance: .; d_gene: TRBD2; j_gene: TRBJ2-5; v_gene: TRBV28
CDR3nt: TGTGCCAGCAGTTTGGATCCGGGGGGGGCTAATGAAAAACTGTTTTTT; CDR3aa: CASSLDPGGANEKLFF; abundance: .; d_gene: .; j_gene: TRBJ1-4; v_gene: TRBV28
CDR3nt: TGTGCCAGCACCTTCTGGGCGGGAAACACCGGGGAGCTGTTTTTT; CDR3aa: CASTFWAGNTGELFF; abundance: .; d_gene: .; j_gene: TRBJ2-2; v_gene: TRBV11-2
CDR3nt: TGTGCCAGCAGCCTCCAGGGGGCGCGGGGTACGCAGTATTTT; CDR3aa: CASSLQGARGTQYF; abundance: .; d_gene: TRBD1; j_gene: TRBJ2-3; v_gene: TRBV28
CDR3nt: TGTGCCAGCAGCCCCACTGGGACAGCTCCATCTGGGGCCAACGTCCTGACTTTC; CDR3aa: CASSPTGTAPSGANVLTF; abundance: .; d_gene: TRBD1; j_gene: TRBJ2-6; v_gene: TRBV28
CDR3nt: TGCGCCAGCAGCCTACATAGGGAGACGCTAGCCAAAAACATTCAGTACTTC; CDR3aa: CASSLHRETLAKNIQYF; abundance: .; d_gene: .; j_gene: TRBJ2-4; v_gene: TRBV5-1
CDR3nt: TGTGCCAGCAGTTTTAGAAGACAGGACCTTGGCTACACCTTC; CDR3aa: CASSFRRQDLGYTF; abundance: .; d_gene: .; j_gene: TRBJ1-2; v_gene: TRBV27
CDR3nt: TGTGCCAGCAGCCGGTTAGCGGGGGGAGTCTCCTACGAGCAGTACTTC; CDR3aa: CASSRLAGGVSYEQYF; abundance: once; d_gene: TRBD2; j_gene: TRBJ2-7; v_gene: TRBV11-2
CDR3nt: TGTGCCAGCAGCTTAGGTCGGGAACTGAACATTCAGTACTTC; CDR3aa: CASSLGRELNIQYF; abundance: .; d_gene: .; j_gene: TRBJ2-4; v_gene: TRBV7-9
CDR3nt: TGCGCCAGCAGCTTTAGCGGGAATAATGAGCAGTTCTTC; CDR3aa: CASSFSGNNEQFF; abundance: .; d_gene: TRBD2; j_gene: TRBJ2-1; v_gene: TRBV5-1
CDR3nt: TGTGCCAGCAGCTTTATCGGGGGGCTGAACACTGAAGCTTTCTTT; CDR3aa: CASSFIGGLNTEAFF; abundance: .; d_gene: .; j_gene: TRBJ1-1; v_gene: TRBV5-4
CDR3nt: TGTGCCAGCAGCTCAGCCTACGAGCAGTACTTC; CDR3aa: CASSSAYEQYF; abundance: .; d_gene: .; j_gene: TRBJ2-7; v_gene: TRBV7-2